A selection of T cell receptor beta chains follows, all from one sample in a study of identical twins. Using its own MiXCR run on the 5' RACE reads, TCRdb lists one record per CDR3 protein. The sample lists around 1.7 million distinct CDR3 sequences, more than 30% occurring once. The specimen was cord blood. The receptors shown here come from a newborn girl in good health. The CDR3 runs from the conserved cysteine through the conserved F or W.

v_call | cdr3_aa
TRBV7-9 | CASSALRGSYNEQFF
TRBV6-5 | CASSYDPVGNEQFF
TRBV10-3 | CAISDQGREETQYF
TRBV4-2 | CASSQGHGLVSHEQYF
TRBV25-1 | CASSVAGMHGYTF
TRBV11-2 | CASSLGPRVTSADTQYF
TRBV5-1 | CASSLGEWRRRTDTQYF
TRBV4-1 | CASSQGTLAKNIQYF
TRBV12-3/TRBV12-4 | CASSSRQGAAYNSPLHF
TRBV11-3 | CASSLTRMPYNEQFF
TRBV25-1 | CASSEFAGRSYEQYF
TRBV20-1 | CSAKGNGPHGYTF
TRBV4-2 | CASSLGEEGHNEQFF
TRBV2 | CGSSEEGGLGNQPQHF
TRBV20-1 | CSWPGTGGSPLHF
TRBV5-1 | CASSFRDTNEKLFF
TRBV28 | CASSSGGEGTDTQYF
TRBV7-9 | CASSLREYQETQYF
TRBV4-1 | CASSLYWNGELFF
TRBV7-9 | CASSPKTSADTQYF
TRBV19 | CASSSTGYINQPQHF
TRBV6-6 | CASSYDQGVDGYTF
TRBV6-1 | CASKASGSSYNEQYF
TRBV5-1 | CASSLAGVESLSTDTQYF